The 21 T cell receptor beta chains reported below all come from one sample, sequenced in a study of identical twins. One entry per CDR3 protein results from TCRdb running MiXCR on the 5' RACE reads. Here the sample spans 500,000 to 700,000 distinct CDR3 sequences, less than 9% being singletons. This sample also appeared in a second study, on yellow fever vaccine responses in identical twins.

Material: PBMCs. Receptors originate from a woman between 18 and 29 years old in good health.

The CDR3 DNA sequence: TGTGCCAGCAGAATAGGTCTAGGGGGTAGCACAGATACGCAGTATTTT. Residues: CASRIGLGGSTDTQYF. V and J are TRBV28 and TRBJ2-3; TRBD1 is a possible D gene (6 bases). Germline CDR1 reads MDHEN; CDR2 reads SYDVKM. The germline V and J ends were trimmed by 6 bases and 0 bases, with 16 bases remaining between them. This CDR3 is built from 16 residues.

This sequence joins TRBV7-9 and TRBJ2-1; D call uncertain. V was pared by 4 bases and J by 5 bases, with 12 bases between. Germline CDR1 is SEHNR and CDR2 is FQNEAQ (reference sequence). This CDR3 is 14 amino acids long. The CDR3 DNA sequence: TGTGCCAGCAGCTCGTCTATAGGAGACAATGAGCAGTTCTTC. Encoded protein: CASSSSIGDNEQFF.

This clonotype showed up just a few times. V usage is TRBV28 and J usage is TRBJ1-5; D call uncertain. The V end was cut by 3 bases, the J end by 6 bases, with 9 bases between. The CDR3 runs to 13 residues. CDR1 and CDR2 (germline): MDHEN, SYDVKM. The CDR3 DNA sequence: TGTGCCAGCAGTTTGCTAGGTATTCAGCCCCAGCATTTT. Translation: CASSLLGIQPQHF. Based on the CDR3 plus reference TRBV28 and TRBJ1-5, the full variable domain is DVKVTQSSRYLVKRTGEKVFLECVQDMDHENMFWYRQDPGLGLRLIYFSYDVKMKEKGDIPEGYSVSREKKERFSLILESASTNQTSMYLCASSLLGIQPQHFGDGTRLSIL.

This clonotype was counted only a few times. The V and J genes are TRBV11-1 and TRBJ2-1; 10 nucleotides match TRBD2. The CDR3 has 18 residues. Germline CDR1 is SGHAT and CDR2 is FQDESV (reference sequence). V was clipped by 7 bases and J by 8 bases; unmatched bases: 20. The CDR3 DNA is TGTGCCAGCACCCCGGGTCTAGCGGGAGTTCCGGTACGGGATGAGCAGTTCTTC. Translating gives CASTPGLAGVPVRDEQFF. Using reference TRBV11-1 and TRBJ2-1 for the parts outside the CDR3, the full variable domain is EAEVAQSPRYKITEKSQAVAFWCDPISGHATLYWYRQILGQGPELLVQFQDESVVDDSQLPKDRFSAERLKGVDSTLKIQPAELGDSAMYLCASTPGLAGVPVRDEQFFGPGTRLTVL.

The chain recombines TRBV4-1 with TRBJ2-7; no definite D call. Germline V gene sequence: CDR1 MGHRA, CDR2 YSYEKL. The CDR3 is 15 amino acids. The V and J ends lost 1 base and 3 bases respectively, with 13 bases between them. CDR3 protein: CASSQVSDPSYEQYV. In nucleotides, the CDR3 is TGCGCCAGCAGCCAAGTCTCCGATCCAAGCTACGAGCAGTACGTC.

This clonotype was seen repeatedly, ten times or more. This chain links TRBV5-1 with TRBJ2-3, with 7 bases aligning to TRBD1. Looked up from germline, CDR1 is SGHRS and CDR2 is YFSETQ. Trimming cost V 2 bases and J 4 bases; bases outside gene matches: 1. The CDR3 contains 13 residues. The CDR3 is CASSFDRADTQYF. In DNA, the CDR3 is TGCGCCAGCAGCTTCGACAGGGCAGATACGCAGTATTTT.

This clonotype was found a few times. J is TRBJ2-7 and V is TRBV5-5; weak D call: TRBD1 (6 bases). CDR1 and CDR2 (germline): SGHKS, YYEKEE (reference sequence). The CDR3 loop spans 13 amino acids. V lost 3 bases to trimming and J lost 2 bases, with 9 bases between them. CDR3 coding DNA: TGTGCCAGCAGCTGGGACATTGCCTACGAGCAGTACTTC. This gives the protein CASSWDIAYEQYF.

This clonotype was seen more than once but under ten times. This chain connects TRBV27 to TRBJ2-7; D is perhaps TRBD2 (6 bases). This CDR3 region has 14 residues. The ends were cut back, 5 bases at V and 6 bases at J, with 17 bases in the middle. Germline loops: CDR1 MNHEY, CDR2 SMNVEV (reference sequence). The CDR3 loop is CASSTATSGGEQYV. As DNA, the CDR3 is TGTGCCAGCAGTACAGCTACCTCCGGGGGCGAGCAGTACGTC.

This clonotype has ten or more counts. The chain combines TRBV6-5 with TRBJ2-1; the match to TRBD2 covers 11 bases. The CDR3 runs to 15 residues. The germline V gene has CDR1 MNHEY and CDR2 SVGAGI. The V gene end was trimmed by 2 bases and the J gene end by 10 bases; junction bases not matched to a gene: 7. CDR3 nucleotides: TGTGCCAGCAGTTACGGTCTAGCGGGGGGAACAGAGCAGTTCTTC. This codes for CASSYGLAGGTEQFF.

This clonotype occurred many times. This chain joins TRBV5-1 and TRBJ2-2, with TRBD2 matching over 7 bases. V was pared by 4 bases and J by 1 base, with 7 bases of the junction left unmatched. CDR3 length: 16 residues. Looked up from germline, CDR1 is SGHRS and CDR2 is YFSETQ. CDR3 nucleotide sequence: TGCGCCAGCAGCCCTGGAGCGGGAAGGAACACCGGGGAGCTGTTTTTT. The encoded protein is CASSPGAGRNTGELFF.

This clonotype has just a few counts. In nucleotides, the CDR3 is TGTGCCAGCAGCTTACAACAAATTCCGGGACTAGCGGGGGGCCTAGCCAAAAACATTCAGTACTTC. It yields the protein CASSLQQIPGLAGGLAKNIQYF. The rearrangement joins TRBV7-2 to TRBJ2-4; 15 positions match TRBD2. CDR3 length: 22 residues. Germline CDR1 reads SGHTA; CDR2 reads FQGNSA. The V and J ends lost 2 bases and 0 bases, in that order; junction bases with no gene match: 14.

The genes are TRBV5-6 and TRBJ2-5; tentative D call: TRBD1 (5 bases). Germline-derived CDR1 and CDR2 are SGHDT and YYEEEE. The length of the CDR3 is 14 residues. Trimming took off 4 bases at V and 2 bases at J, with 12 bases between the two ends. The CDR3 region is CASSLYDRQETQYF. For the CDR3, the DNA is TGTGCCAGCAGCCTGTATGACAGACAAGAGACCCAGTACTTC.

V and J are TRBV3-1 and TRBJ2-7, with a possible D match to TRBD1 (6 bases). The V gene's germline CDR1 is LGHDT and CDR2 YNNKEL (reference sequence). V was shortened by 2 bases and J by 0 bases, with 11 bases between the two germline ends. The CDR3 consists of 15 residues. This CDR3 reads CASSQSDRHSYEQYV. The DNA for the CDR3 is TGTGCCAGCAGCCAATCGGACAGACACTCCTACGAGCAGTACGTC.

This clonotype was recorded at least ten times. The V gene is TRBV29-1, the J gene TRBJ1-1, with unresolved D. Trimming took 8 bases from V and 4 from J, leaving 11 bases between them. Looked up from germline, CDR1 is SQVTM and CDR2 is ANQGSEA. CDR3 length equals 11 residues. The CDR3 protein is CSFVAGTEAFF. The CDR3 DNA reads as TGCAGCTTCGTGGCGGGCACTGAAGCTTTCTTT.

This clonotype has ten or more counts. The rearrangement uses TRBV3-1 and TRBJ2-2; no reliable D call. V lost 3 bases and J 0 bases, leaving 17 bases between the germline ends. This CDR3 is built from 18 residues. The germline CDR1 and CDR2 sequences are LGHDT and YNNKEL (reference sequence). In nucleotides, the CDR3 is TGTGCCAGCAGCCAGACTGCACCCAGGTTCCCGAACACCGGGGAGCTGTTTTTT. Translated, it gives CASSQTAPRFPNTGELFF.

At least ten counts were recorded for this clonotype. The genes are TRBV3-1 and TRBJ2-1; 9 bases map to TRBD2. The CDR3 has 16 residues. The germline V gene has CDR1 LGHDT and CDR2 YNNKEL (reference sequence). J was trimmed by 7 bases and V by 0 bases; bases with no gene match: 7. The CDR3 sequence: CASSQEPAGGFNEQFF. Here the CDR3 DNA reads TGTGCCAGCAGCCAAGAGCCAGCGGGAGGTTTTAATGAGCAGTTCTTC.

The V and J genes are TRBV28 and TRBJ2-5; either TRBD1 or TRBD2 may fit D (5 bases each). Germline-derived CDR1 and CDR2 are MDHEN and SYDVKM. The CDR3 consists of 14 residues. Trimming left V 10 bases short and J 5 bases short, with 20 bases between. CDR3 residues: CATLPVGGLETQYF. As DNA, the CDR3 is TGTGCCACCCTACCCGTTGGGGGTCTGGAGACCCAGTACTTC.

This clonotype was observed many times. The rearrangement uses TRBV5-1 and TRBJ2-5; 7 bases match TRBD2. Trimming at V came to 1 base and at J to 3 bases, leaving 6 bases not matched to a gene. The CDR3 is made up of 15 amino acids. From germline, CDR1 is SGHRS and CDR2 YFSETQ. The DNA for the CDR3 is TGCGCCAGCAGCTTGCTCCGACTAGCTGAAGAGACCCAGTACTTC. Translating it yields CASSLLRLAEETQYF.

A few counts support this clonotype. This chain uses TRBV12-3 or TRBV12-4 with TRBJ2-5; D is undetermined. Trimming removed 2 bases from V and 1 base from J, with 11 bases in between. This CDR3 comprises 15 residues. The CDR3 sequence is CASSLRALLQETQYF. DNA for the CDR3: TGTGCCAGCAGTTTACGGGCGCTCCTCCAAGAGACCCAGTACTTC.

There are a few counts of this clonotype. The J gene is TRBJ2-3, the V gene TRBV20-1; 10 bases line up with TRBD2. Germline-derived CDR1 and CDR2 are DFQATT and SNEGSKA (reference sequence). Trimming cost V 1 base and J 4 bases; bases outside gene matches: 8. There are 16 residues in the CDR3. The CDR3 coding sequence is TGCAGTGCTAGAGGGGCTAGCGGGGGTCTTGCAGATACGCAGTATTTT. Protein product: CSARGASGGLADTQYF.

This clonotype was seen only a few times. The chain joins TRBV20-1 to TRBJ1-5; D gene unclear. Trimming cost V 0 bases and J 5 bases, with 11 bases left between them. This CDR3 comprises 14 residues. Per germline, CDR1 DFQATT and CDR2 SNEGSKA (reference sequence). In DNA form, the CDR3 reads TGCAGTGCTAGAGATCCCAGATCGGATCAGCCCCAGCATTTT. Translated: CSARDPRSDQPQHF.